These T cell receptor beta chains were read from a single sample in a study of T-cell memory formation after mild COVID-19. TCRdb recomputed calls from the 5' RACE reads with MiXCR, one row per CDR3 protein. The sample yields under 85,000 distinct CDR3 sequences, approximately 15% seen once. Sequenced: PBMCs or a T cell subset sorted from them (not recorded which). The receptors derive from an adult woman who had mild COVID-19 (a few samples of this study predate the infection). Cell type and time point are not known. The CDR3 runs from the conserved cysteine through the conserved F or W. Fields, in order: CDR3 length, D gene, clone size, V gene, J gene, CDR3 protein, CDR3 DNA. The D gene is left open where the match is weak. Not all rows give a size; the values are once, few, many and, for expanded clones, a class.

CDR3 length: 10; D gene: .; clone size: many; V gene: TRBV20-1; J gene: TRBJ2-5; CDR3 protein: CSARGETQYF; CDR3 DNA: TGCAGTGCTAGAGGGGAGACCCAGTACTTC
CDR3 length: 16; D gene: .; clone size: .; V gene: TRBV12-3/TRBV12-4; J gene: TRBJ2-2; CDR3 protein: CASSPRDGPNTGELFF; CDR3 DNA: TGTGCCAGCAGTCCCAGAGACGGACCAAACACCGGGGAGCTGTTTTTT
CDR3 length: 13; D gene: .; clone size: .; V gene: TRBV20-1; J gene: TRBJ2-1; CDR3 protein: CSARETPYNEQFF; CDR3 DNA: TGCAGTGCTAGGGAAACTCCCTACAATGAGCAGTTCTTC
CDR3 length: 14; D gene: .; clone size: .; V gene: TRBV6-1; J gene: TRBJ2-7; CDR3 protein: CASEDRQETYEQYF; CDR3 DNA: TGTGCCAGCGAAGACCGACAGGAAACCTACGAGCAGTACTTC
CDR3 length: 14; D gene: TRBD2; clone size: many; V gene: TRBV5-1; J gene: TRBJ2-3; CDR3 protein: CASIASGGSDTQYF; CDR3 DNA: TGCGCCAGCATTGCTAGCGGGGGCTCGGATACGCAGTATTTT
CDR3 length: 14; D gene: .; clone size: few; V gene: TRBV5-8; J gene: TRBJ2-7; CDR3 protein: CASSLFGDGYEQYF; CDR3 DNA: TGTGCCAGCAGCTTGTTTGGGGATGGGTACGAGCAGTACTTC
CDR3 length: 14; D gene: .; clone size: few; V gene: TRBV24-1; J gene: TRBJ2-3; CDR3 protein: CATSDLSGTDTQYF; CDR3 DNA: TGTGCCACCAGTGATCTAAGCGGGACAGATACGCAGTATTTT
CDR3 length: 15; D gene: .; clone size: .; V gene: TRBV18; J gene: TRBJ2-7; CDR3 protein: CASSTPTDTPYEQYF; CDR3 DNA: TGTGCCAGCTCAACGCCGACAGATACCCCCTACGAGCAGTACTTC
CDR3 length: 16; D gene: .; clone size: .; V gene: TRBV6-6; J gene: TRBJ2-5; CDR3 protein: CASCDSRRERGETQYF; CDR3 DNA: TGTGCCAGCTGTGACTCTCGGCGGGAGAGGGGGGAGACCCAGTACTTC
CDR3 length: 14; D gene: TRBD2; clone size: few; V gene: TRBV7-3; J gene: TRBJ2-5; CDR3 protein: CASSPGLTRETQYF; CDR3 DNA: TGTGCCAGCAGCCCGGGACTAACTAGGGAGACCCAGTACTTC
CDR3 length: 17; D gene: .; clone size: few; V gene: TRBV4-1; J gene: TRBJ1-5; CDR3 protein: CASSQVHPGARDQPQHF; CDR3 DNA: TGCGCCAGCAGCCAAGTTCATCCAGGGGCGAGAGATCAGCCCCAGCATTTT
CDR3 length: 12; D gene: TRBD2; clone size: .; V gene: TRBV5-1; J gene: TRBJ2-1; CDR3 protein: CASSFGTREQFF; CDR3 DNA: TGCGCCAGCAGCTTCGGGACTAGAGAGCAGTTCTTC
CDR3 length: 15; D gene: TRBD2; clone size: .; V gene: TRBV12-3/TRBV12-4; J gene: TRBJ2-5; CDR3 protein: CASTLGLAAQETQYF; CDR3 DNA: TGTGCCAGCACCCTCGGACTAGCGGCACAAGAGACCCAGTACTTC
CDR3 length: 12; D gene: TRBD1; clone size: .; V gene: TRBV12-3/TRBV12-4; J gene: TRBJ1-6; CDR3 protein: CASSLTGAPLHF; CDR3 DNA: TGTGCCAGCAGCCTTACAGGGGCACCCCTCCACTTT
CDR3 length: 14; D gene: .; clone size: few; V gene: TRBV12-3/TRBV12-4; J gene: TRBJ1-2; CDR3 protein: CASSLTREAYGYTF; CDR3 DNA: TGTGCCAGCAGTTTAACCAGGGAGGCCTATGGCTACACCTTC
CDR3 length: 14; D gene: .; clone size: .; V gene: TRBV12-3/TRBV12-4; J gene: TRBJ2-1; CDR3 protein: CASTGQDVWDEQFF; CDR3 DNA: TGTGCCAGCACGGGGCAGGACGTATGGGATGAGCAGTTCTTC
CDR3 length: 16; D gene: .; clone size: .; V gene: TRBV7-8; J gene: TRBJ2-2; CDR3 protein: CASRFYVLPSTGELFF; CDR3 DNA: TGTGCCAGCAGGTTCTACGTGCTACCGTCTACCGGGGAGCTGTTTTTT
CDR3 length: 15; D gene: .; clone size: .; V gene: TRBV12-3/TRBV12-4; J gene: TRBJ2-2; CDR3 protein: CASSLLPGKSGELFF; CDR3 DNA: TGTGCCAGCAGCCTTTTGCCAGGGAAATCCGGGGAGCTGTTTTTT
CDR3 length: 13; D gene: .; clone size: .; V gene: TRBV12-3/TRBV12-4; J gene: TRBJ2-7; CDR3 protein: CASSFPPGDEQYF; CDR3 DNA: TGTGCCAGCAGTTTCCCGCCGGGCGACGAGCAGTACTTC
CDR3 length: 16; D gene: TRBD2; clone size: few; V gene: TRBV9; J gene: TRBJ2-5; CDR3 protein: CASSVPSGGAQETQYF; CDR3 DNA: TGTGCCAGCAGCGTACCTAGCGGGGGGGCCCAGGAGACCCAGTACTTC
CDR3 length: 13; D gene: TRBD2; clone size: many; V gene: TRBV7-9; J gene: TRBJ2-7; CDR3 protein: CASSPSGKYEQYF; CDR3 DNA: TGTGCCAGCAGCCCTAGCGGAAAATACGAGCAGTACTTC
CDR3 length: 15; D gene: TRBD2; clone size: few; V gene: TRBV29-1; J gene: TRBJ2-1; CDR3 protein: CSVEVAGGSYNEQFF; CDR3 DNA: TGCAGCGTTGAAGTAGCGGGAGGCTCCTACAATGAGCAGTTCTTC
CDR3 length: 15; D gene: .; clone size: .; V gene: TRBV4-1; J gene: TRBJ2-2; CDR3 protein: CASSQEGLSPGELFF; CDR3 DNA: TGCGCCAGCAGCCAAGAAGGGCTATCACCCGGGGAGCTGTTTTTT
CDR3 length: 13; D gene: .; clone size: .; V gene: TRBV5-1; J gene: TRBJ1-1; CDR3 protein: CASGPTFGTEAFF; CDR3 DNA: TGCGCCAGCGGACCCACGTTCGGCACTGAAGCTTTCTTT
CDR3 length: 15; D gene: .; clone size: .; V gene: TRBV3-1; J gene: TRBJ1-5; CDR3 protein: CASSQEGFGNQPQHF; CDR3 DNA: TGTGCCAGCAGCCAAGAGGGGTTCGGCAATCAGCCCCAGCATTTT
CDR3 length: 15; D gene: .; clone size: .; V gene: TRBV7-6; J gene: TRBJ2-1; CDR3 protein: CASSPLGMHNNEQFF; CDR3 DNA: TGTGCCAGCAGCCCTCTTGGGATGCATAACAATGAGCAGTTCTTC
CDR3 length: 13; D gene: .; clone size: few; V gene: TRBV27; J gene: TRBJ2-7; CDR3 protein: CASSLGGGGEQYF; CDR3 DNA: TGTGCCAGCAGTTTAGGAGGGGGTGGCGAGCAGTACTTC
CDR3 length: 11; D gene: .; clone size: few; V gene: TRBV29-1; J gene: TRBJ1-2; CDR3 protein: CSVDSGYGYTF; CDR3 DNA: TGCAGCGTTGATTCTGGCTATGGCTACACCTTC
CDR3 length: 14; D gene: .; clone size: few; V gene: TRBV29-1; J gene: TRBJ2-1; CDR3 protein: CSVEAGTNYNEQFF; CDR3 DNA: TGCAGCGTTGAAGCGGGAACTAACTACAATGAGCAGTTCTTC
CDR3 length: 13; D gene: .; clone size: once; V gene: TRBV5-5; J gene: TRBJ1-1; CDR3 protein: CASSLDLDTEAFF; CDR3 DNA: TGTGCCAGCAGCTTGGATTTGGACACTGAAGCTTTCTTT
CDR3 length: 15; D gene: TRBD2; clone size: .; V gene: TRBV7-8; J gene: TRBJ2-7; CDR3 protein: CASSILAGDSYEQYF; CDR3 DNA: TGTGCCAGCAGCATATTAGCGGGGGACTCTTACGAGCAGTACTTC
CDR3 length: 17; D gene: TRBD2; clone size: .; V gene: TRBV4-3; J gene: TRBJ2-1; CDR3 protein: CASSQDQWLAGNNEQFF; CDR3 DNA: TGCGCCAGCAGCCAAGATCAGTGGCTAGCGGGCAACAATGAGCAGTTCTTC
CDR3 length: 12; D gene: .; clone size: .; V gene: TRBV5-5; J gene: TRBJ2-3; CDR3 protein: CASSLEADTQYF; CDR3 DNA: TGTGCCAGCAGCTTGGAGGCAGATACGCAGTATTTT
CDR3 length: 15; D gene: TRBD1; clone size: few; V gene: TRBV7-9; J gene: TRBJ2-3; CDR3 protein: CASSLWDRGSDTQYF; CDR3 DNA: TGTGCCAGCAGCTTATGGGACAGGGGGTCAGATACGCAGTATTTT
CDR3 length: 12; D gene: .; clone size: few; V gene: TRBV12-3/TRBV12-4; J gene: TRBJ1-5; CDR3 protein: CASSGGVQPQHF; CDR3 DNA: TGTGCCAGCAGTGGAGGGGTTCAGCCCCAGCATTTT
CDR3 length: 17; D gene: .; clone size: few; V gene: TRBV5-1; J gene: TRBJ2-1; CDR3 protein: CASRNLGMVSSYNEQFF; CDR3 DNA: TGCGCCAGCAGAAACCTCGGTATGGTTAGCTCCTACAATGAGCAGTTCTTC
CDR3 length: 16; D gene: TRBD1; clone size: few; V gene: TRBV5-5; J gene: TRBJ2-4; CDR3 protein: CASRDPRTGARGIQYF; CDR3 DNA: TGTGCCAGCAGAGACCCCAGGACAGGGGCGAGGGGCATTCAGTACTTC
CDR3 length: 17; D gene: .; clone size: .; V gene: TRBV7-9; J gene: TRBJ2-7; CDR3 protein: CASSLARGGTGSYEQYF; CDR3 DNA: TGTGCCAGCAGCTTAGCCCGAGGTGGTACAGGGTCCTACGAGCAGTACTTC
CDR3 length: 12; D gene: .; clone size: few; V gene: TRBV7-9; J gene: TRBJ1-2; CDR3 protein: CASSSPFRGYTF; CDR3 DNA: TGTGCCAGCAGCTCCCCTTTCCGGGGCTACACCTTC
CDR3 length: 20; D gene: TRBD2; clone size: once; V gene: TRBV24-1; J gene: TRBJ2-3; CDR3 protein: CATSPVSSGTSGRSTDTQYF; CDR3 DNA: TGTGCCACCAGCCCCGTTTCAAGCGGGACTAGCGGGAGGTCGACAGATACGCAGTATTTT
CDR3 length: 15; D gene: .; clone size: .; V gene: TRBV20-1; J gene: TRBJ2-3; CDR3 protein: CSAIDNRDETDTQYF; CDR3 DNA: TGCAGTGCCATTGATAACAGGGATGAGACAGATACGCAGTATTTT
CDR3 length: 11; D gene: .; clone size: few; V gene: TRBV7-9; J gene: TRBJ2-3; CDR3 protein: CASSLGEEGYF; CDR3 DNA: TGTGCCAGCAGCTTGGGGGAAGAGGGGTATTTT
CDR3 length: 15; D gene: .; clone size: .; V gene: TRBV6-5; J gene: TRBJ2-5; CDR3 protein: CASSYSGGSGETQYF; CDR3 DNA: TGTGCCAGCAGTTACTCTGGGGGGAGTGGAGAGACCCAGTACTTC
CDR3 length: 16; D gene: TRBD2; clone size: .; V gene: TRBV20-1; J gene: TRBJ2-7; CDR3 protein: CSAREGLAGPAYEQYF; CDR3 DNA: TGCAGTGCTAGAGAAGGACTAGCGGGTCCCGCCTACGAGCAGTACTTC
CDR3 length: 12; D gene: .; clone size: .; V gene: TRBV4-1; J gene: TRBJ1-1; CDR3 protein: CASSQDKGRAFF; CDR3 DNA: TGCGCCAGCAGCCAAGATAAGGGACGAGCTTTCTTT
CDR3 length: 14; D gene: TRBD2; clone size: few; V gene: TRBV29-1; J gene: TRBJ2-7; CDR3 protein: CSVGGTTTSYEQYF; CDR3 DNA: TGCAGCGTTGGGGGGACTACCACTTCCTACGAGCAGTACTTC
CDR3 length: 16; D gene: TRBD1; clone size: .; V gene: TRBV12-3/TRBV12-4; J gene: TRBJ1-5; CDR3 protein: CASSLGGTGGNQPQHF; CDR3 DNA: TGTGCCAGCAGTTTAGGAGGGACAGGGGGTAATCAGCCCCAGCATTTT
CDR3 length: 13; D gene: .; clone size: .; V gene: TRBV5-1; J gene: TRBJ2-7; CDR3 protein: CASSQGQIYEQYF; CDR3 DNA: TGCGCCAGCAGCCAAGGACAGATCTACGAGCAGTACTTC
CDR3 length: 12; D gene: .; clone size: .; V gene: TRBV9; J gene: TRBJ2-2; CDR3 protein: CASSVAAGELFF; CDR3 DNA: TGTGCCAGCAGCGTAGCTGCCGGGGAGCTGTTTTTT
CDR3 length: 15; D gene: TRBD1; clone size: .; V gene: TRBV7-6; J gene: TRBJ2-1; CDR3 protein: CASSSLGQEYNEQFF; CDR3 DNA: TGTGCCAGCAGCTCCCTAGGACAGGAATACAATGAGCAGTTCTTC
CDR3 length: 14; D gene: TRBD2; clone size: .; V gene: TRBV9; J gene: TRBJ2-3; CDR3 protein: CASSAYSGSDTQYF; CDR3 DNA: TGTGCCAGCAGCGCTTATAGCGGGTCAGATACGCAGTATTTT
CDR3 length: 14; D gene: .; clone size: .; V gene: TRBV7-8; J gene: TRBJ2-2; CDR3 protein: CASIPSDNTGELFF; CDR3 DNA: TGTGCCAGCATCCCATCAGACAACACCGGGGAGCTGTTTTTT
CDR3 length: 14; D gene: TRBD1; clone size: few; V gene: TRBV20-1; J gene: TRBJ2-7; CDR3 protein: CSAEGQGPPYEQYF; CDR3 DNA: TGCAGTGCAGAGGGACAGGGGCCCCCCTACGAGCAGTACTTC
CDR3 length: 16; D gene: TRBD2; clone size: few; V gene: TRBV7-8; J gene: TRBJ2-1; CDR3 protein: CASSPFFGTNYNEQFF; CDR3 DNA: TGTGCCAGCAGCCCTTTTTTCGGGACTAACTACAATGAGCAGTTCTTC
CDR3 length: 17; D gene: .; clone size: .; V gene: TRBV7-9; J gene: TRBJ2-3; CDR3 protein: CASSLDVRAIGTDTQYF; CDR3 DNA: TGTGCCAGCAGCTTAGACGTGAGGGCCATCGGCACAGATACGCAGTATTTT
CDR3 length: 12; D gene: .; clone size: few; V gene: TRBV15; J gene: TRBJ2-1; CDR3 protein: CATGSPYNEQFF; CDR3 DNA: TGTGCCACCGGCTCCCCCTACAATGAGCAGTTCTTC
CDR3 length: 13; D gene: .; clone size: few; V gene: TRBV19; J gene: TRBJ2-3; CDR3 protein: CASSVASTDTQYF; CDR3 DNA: TGTGCCAGTAGTGTCGCTAGCACAGATACGCAGTATTTT
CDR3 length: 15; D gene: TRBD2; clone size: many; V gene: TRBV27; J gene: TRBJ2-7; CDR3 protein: CASSQWGGTPYEQYF; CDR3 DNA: TGTGCCAGCAGCCAATGGGGGGGTACGCCCTACGAGCAGTACTTC
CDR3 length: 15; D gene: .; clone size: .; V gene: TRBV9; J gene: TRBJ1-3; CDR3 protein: CASSVGGNSGNTIYF; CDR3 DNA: TGTGCCAGCAGCGTCGGGGGGAACTCTGGAAACACCATATATTTT